This is a list of T cell receptor beta chains from one sample in a study of T-cell memory formation after mild COVID-19. TCRdb reanalysed the 5' RACE reads using MiXCR and keeps one entry per CDR3 protein. The table includes around 320,000 distinct CDR3 sequences, roughly an eighth detected once. Sequenced sample: PBMCs or a T cell subset sorted from them (not recorded which). The source is a man between 18 and 35 years old who had mild COVID-19 (a few samples of this study predate the infection). Cell type and time point are not known. Each CDR3 is given with its conserved first and last residue. The order of the fields is V gene, clone size, J gene, D gene, CDR3 protein, CDR3 DNA. A D gene is named only where the DNA matches it firmly. Part of the rows lack a size; the others show once, few, many or a class for expanded clones.

>TRBV5-1|NA|TRBJ2-2|NA
CASSLAGPNTGELFF
TGCGCCAGCAGCTTGGCAGGACCAAACACCGGGGAGCTGTTTTTT
>TRBV20-1|NA|TRBJ1-2|TRBD1
CSATGQRDYGYTF
TGCAGTGCCACGGGACAGAGGGACTATGGCTACACCTTC
>TRBV5-4|few|TRBJ1-1|TRBD1
CASSSRDRVTEAFF
TGTGCCAGCAGCTCCCGAGACAGGGTCACTGAAGCTTTCTTT
>TRBV27|NA|TRBJ1-3|TRBD1
CASSSDRGNTIYF
TGTGCCAGCAGTTCGGACAGGGGAAACACCATATATTTT
>TRBV20-1|many|TRBJ2-7|NA
CSARERVDSSYEQYF
TGCAGTGCTAGAGAACGGGTGGACAGCTCCTACGAGCAGTACTTC
>TRBV18|few|TRBJ1-1|NA
CASSYGQTEAFF
TGTGCCAGCTCATACGGACAGACTGAAGCTTTCTTT
>TRBV20-1|few|TRBJ1-3|NA
CSARGLGISGNTIYF
TGCAGTGCTAGAGGCCTAGGAATCTCTGGAAACACCATATATTTT
>TRBV12-3/TRBV12-4|many|TRBJ1-1|TRBD1
CASSFDRATEAFF
TGTGCCAGCAGTTTCGACAGGGCCACTGAAGCTTTCTTT
>TRBV10-3|few|TRBJ1-3|NA
CATLTGPIDTIYF
TGTGCCACCTTGACGGGACCGATCGACACCATATATTTT
>TRBV7-9|few|TRBJ1-6|TRBD1
CASSLSTGESETYNSPLHF
TGTGCCAGCAGCTTATCCACAGGGGAGAGTGAGACCTATAATTCACCCCTCCACTTT
>TRBV5-1|few|TRBJ2-5|TRBD1
CASGDRASQETQYF
TGCGCCAGCGGAGACAGGGCTTCTCAAGAGACCCAGTACTTC
>TRBV10-3|NA|TRBJ2-7|TRBD2
CAISEWAGGPEHEQYF
TGTGCCATCAGTGAGTGGGCGGGGGGGCCGGAACACGAGCAGTACTTC
>TRBV12-3/TRBV12-4|NA|TRBJ2-5|NA
CASSLWDVQETQYF
TGTGCCAGCAGTTTGTGGGACGTCCAAGAGACCCAGTACTTC
>TRBV3-1|many|TRBJ1-1|NA
CASSQGAQAFF
TGTGCCAGCAGCCAAGGGGCTCAGGCTTTCTTT
>TRBV6-2/TRBV6-3|once|TRBJ1-2|NA
CASSYFGRTNYGYTF
TGTGCCAGCAGTTACTTCGGAAGAACTAACTATGGCTACACCTTC
>TRBV6-1|few|TRBJ2-3|TRBD1
CASSEARQGAGTDTQYF
TGTGCCAGCAGTGAAGCTCGACAGGGGGCCGGCACAGATACGCAGTATTTT
>TRBV12-3/TRBV12-4|few|TRBJ2-2|NA
CASRTRGAWTGELFF
TGTGCCAGCAGGACCCGAGGGGCATGGACCGGGGAGCTGTTTTTT
>TRBV5-1|NA|TRBJ2-3|TRBD1
CASSLEGTGTNTQYF
TGCGCCAGCAGCTTGGAGGGGACAGGTACGAATACGCAGTATTTT
>TRBV30|few|TRBJ2-2|NA
CAWSADIGELFF
TGTGCCTGGAGCGCTGACATCGGGGAGCTGTTTTTT
>TRBV7-3|few|TRBJ2-5|TRBD1
CASSSGTGEETQYF
TGTGCCAGCAGCTCCGGGACAGGGGAAGAGACCCAGTACTTC
>TRBV6-5|few|TRBJ2-1|TRBD1
CASTWTGGSYNEQFF
TGTGCCAGCACCTGGACAGGGGGTTCCTACAATGAGCAGTTCTTC
>TRBV19|few|TRBJ2-3|TRBD1
CASSTPPQGVWGTDTQYF
TGTGCCAGTAGTACCCCCCCACAGGGGGTATGGGGCACAGATACGCAGTATTTT
>TRBV7-6|many|TRBJ2-5|NA
CASSLAWGETQYF
TGTGCCAGCAGCTTGGCGTGGGGAGAGACCCAGTACTTC
>TRBV6-5|NA|TRBJ1-2|NA
CASSRDANYGYTF
TGTGCCAGTAGTAGGGATGCTAACTATGGCTACACCTTC
>TRBV7-9|NA|TRBJ1-5|NA
CASTLWGGNNQPQHF
TGTGCCAGCACCCTGTGGGGGGGCAACAATCAGCCCCAGCATTTT
>TRBV7-2|NA|TRBJ2-3|NA
CASSQRGVNF
TGTGCCAGCAGCCAGAGGGGCGTGAATTTT
>TRBV29-1|few|TRBJ2-3|NA
CSVEARGATDTQYF
TGCAGCGTTGAGGCCCGGGGGGCCACAGATACGCAGTATTTT
>TRBV9|NA|TRBJ2-5|NA
CASSVGGLPAQETQYF
TGTGCCAGCAGCGTCGGTGGACTGCCCGCTCAAGAGACCCAGTACTTC
>TRBV11-2|few|TRBJ2-7|NA
CASRLGVYEQYF
TGTGCCAGCAGATTAGGGGTCTACGAGCAGTACTTC